The next 29 T cell receptor beta chains were all read from a single sample in a study of T cells in Graves' hyperthyroidism and ophthalmopathy. RNA transcripts gave rise to amplified TCR beta CDR3 regions. Carried out on the TCR CDR3, a first-round RT-PCR used the HTBI primer set. TCRdb called the multiplex PCR reads again in MiXCR, with one record for every CDR3 protein. Found here are around 340,000 distinct CDR3 sequences, 14% of them singletons; the top ten hold around 23%. Sequencing used blood. Receptor source: a woman aged 25 to 39 with Graves' hyperthyroidism.

The chain combines TRBV5-5 with TRBJ2-1; 7 bases agree with TRBD2. The CDR3 has 15 residues. V lost 5 bases, J lost 4 bases, and 9 bases stayed unmatched. Germline V lookup: CDR1 SGHKS, CDR2 YYEKEE (reference sequence). The CDR3 region has the DNA TGTGCCAGCAGGGGCCGGCTAGCGGTTTACAATGAGCAGTTCTTC. Translation: CASRGRLAVYNEQFF.

This clonotype was recorded many times. The chain is built from TRBV28 and TRBJ2-7; possible D gene TRBD2, 6 bases. The germline V gene encodes CDR1 MDHEN and CDR2 SYDVKM. V was cut by 8 bases and J by 0 bases, with 14 bases left in between. There are 14 residues in the CDR3. The CDR3 DNA is TGTGCCAGCCGGCGAGGCGGGAACTCCTACGAGCAGTACTTC. Its translation: CASRRGGNSYEQYF. Filled out from reference TRBV28 and TRBJ2-7, the complete variable domain reads DVKVTQSSRYLVKRTGEKVFLECVQDMDHENMFWYRQDPGLGLRLIYFSYDVKMKEKGDIPEGYSVSREKKERFSLILESASTNQTSMYLCASRRGGNSYEQYFGPGTRLTVT.

This clonotype was seen ten or more times. This rearrangement joins TRBV5-5 to TRBJ2-2, with a weak D call TRBD1 (6 bases). Trimming took 5 bases from V and 0 from J, leaving 11 bases between them. Germline-derived CDR1 and CDR2 are SGHKS and YYEKEE (reference sequence). The CDR3 is 15 amino acids. This chain's CDR3 is CASSFGTSNTGELFF. Written as DNA, the CDR3 is TGTGCCAGCAGTTTCGGGACATCGAACACCGGGGAGCTGTTTTTT. Full variable domain (missing parts from reference TRBV5-5 and TRBJ2-2): DAGVTQSPTHLIKTRGQQVTLRCSPISGHKSVSWYQQVLGQGPQFIFQYYEKEERGRGNFPDRFSARQFPNYSSELNVNALLLGDSALYLCASSFGTSNTGELFFGEGSRLTVL.

This chain joins TRBV9 and TRBJ2-3; possible D gene TRBD1, 7 bases. CDR3 length: 16 residues. V lost 0 bases and J 5 bases, leaving 16 bases between the germline ends. Germline CDR1 is SGDLS and CDR2 is YYNGEE. This chain's CDR3 is CASSVDPWQGGDTQYF. Here the CDR3 DNA reads TGTGCCAGCAGCGTAGACCCGTGGCAGGGGGGAGATACGCAGTATTTT.

This clonotype was seen more than once but under ten times. The junction and the germline gene differ at one end; a read error may be behind it. The chain is built from TRBV20-1 and TRBJ2-1, with 7 bases fitting TRBD1. This CDR3 has 13 residues. Germline lookup yields CDR1 DFQATT and CDR2 SNEGSKA (reference sequence). CDR3 nucleotide sequence: TGCAGTGCAAACCGACAGGGCTACAGTGAGCAGTTCTTC. Its translation: CSANRQGYSEQFF.

This clonotype showed up many times. This chain uses TRBV2 with TRBJ2-1; 12 positions agree with TRBD2. The CDR3 loop spans 15 amino acids. V was clipped by 2 bases and J by 9 bases; unmatched bases: 5. Germline V gene data show CDR1 as SNHLY and CDR2 as FYNNEI. The CDR3 DNA follows: TGTGCCAGCAGTGAACTAGCGGGAGGGCCGGGTGAGCAGTTCTTC. Amino acids: CASSELAGGPGEQFF. Drawing the rest from reference TRBV2 and TRBJ2-1, the complete variable domain is EPEVTQTPSHQVTQMGQEVILRCVPISNHLYFYWYRQILGQKVEFLVSFYNNEISEKSEIFDDQFSVERPDGSNFTLKIRSTKLEDSAMYFCASSELAGGPGEQFFGPGTRLTVL.

This clonotype was seen many times. The CDR3 sequence is CASKGTVNQPQHF. CDR3 nucleotide sequence: TGTGCCAGCAAGGGGACAGTCAATCAGCCCCAGCATTTT. This chain uses TRBV12-3 or TRBV12-4 with TRBJ1-5; 7 positions agree with TRBD1. Trimming at V came to 7 bases and at J to 3 bases, leaving 3 bases not matched to a gene. The CDR3 covers 13 residues.

The V gene is TRBV29-1, the J gene TRBJ2-3; D may be TRBD1 (6 bases). V was trimmed by 6 bases and J by 2 bases, leaving 12 bases between them. CDR1 and CDR2 from the germline V gene are SQVTM and ANQGSEA. The CDR3 length is 13 residues. This CDR3 reads CSVQGRNTDTQYF. The CDR3 nucleotides are TGCAGCGTGCAGGGGAGAAACACAGATACGCAGTATTTT.

This clonotype was recorded a few times. The chain uses TRBV6-1 and TRBJ2-2, with no clear D. The CDR3 spans 14 residues. The germline gives CDR1 MNHNS, CDR2 SASEGT. The V end was cut by 6 bases, the J end by 0 bases, with 8 bases between. Written as DNA, the CDR3 is TGTGCCAGCAGCATAACAGCGAACACCGGGGAGCTGTTTTTT. It codes for CASSITANTGELFF.

This clonotype has just a few counts. This chain uses TRBV20-1 with TRBJ2-1; 8 nucleotides agree with TRBD2. Unmatched junction bases numbered 14, after V lost 6 bases and J lost 7 bases. The CDR3 contains 15 residues. Per germline, CDR1 DFQATT and CDR2 SNEGSKA (reference sequence). Here the CDR3 reads CSATPPAGDRNEQFF. The CDR3 nucleotides read TGCAGTGCAACCCCTCCAGCGGGAGATAGGAATGAGCAGTTCTTC.

This clonotype was counted many times. The chain is built from TRBV20-1 and TRBJ2-7; possible D gene TRBD2, 5 bases. Trimming left V 7 bases short and J 1 base short, with 11 bases between. Germline V CDR1 and CDR2: DFQATT, SNEGSKA (reference sequence). This CDR3 region has 12 residues. CDR3 region: CSGTTGSYEQYF. Here the CDR3 DNA reads TGCAGTGGGACGACGGGGTCCTACGAGCAGTACTTC.

Many counts were recorded for this clonotype. V and J are TRBV28 and TRBJ2-1; a weak D match, TRBD1 (5 bases). CDR1 and CDR2 (germline): MDHEN, SYDVKM. V gave up 11 bases and J gave up 7 bases, with 21 bases separating them. CDR3 length: 14 amino acids. The CDR3, as DNA: TGTGCCGTTTTATCGCAGGGTAGTCTTAATGAGCAGTTCTTC. As protein: CAVLSQGSLNEQFF.

A word on this clonotype: Being one base from a much bigger clone, this may be a read error. The chain recombines TRBV3-1 with TRBJ2-5; D gene unclear. V was cut by 3 bases and J by 0 bases, with 8 bases left in between. There are 14 residues in the CDR3. The germline V gene has CDR1 LGHDT and CDR2 YNNKEL (reference sequence). CDR3 in DNA: TGTGCCAGCAGCCATTGGCGCCACCAAGAGACCCAGTACTTC. This sequence encodes CASSHWRHQETQYF.

This clonotype was detected many times. The chain couples TRBV28 to TRBJ2-2, with D tentatively TRBD2 (6 bases). V lost 6 bases to trimming and J lost 2 bases, with 22 bases between them. CDR3 length equals 18 residues. In germline, CDR1 is MDHEN, CDR2 SYDVKM. CDR3: CASSRPIPSGYNTGELFF. CDR3 DNA: TGTGCCAGCAGCCGACCGATCCCCAGCGGGTATAACACCGGGGAGCTGTTTTTT. The full variable domain, in which reference TRBV28 and TRBJ2-2 provide the parts outside the CDR3, is DVKVTQSSRYLVKRTGEKVFLECVQDMDHENMFWYRQDPGLGLRLIYFSYDVKMKEKGDIPEGYSVSREKKERFSLILESASTNQTSMYLCASSRPIPSGYNTGELFFGEGSRLTVL.

This clonotype has just one count. The chain employs TRBV20-1 and TRBJ2-3; 9 bases fit TRBD1. This CDR3 comprises 18 residues. V gave up 5 bases and J gave up 0 bases; unmatched junction bases: 15. CDR1 and CDR2 from the germline V gene are DFQATT and SNEGSKA (reference sequence). The CDR3 spells CSAAGRDREKSSTDTQYF. CDR3 coding DNA: TGCAGTGCTGCGGGACGGGACAGGGAGAAATCTAGCACAGATACGCAGTATTTT.

V is TRBV28 and J is TRBJ2-7; D uncertain. V lost 7 bases and J lost 1, with 8 bases in between. CDR1 is MDHEN and CDR2 is SYDVKM in the germline V gene. There are 12 residues in the CDR3. The CDR3 sequence: CASNRRSYEQYF. The CDR3 region has the DNA TGTGCCAGCAATCGACGGTCCTACGAGCAGTACTTC.

This clonotype came up a few times. This chain links TRBV28 with TRBJ1-2; perhaps TRBD1 as D (6 bases). CDR1 and CDR2 from the germline V gene are MDHEN and SYDVKM. V was pared by 5 bases and J by 8 bases, with 15 bases between. CDR3 length equals 13 residues. The CDR3 reads CASSNTDSYGYTF. CDR3 bases: TGTGCCAGCAGTAATACGGACAGTTACGGCTACACCTTC.

In its sample, this clonotype was seen many times. V is TRBV7-2 and J is TRBJ2-3, with a possible D match to TRBD2 (6 bases). The CDR3 length is 17 residues. Germline V gene lookup returns CDR1 SGHTA and CDR2 FQGNSA. V was cut by 7 bases and J by 0 bases, with 20 bases left in between. The CDR3 bases are TGTGCCAGCACTCCGGGTTCGGCGGGAACGAGCACAGATACGCAGTATTTT. This encodes CASTPGSAGTSTDTQYF.

Of note for this clonotype: A clone one base away is much larger, so this may be a read error. The chain has TRBV12-3 or TRBV12-4 and TRBJ2-3; D unresolved. The CDR3 spans 16 residues. The CDR3 sequence is CGSSLWGSTSTDTQYF. The DNA of the CDR3 is TGTGGCAGCAGTTTGTGGGGTAGTACAAGCACAGATACGCAGTATTTT.

The table lists this clonotype with a few counts. The chain combines TRBV12-3 or TRBV12-4 with TRBJ1-3; no firm D call. Trimming pared 1 base from V and 0 bases from J, leaving 10 bases between. This CDR3 is built from 16 residues. The CDR3 protein is CASSLDGTHSGNTIYF. CDR3 bases: TGTGCCAGCAGTTTAGACGGCACCCACTCTGGAAACACCATATATTTT.

In its sample, this clonotype was seen a few times. The CDR3 here is CASSIFAGSYEQYF. The CDR3 nucleotides are TGTGCCAGTAGTATTTTCGCCGGCTCCTACGAGCAGTACTTC. The chain employs TRBV19 and TRBJ2-7, with no clear D. Germline loops: CDR1 LNHDA, CDR2 SQIVND (reference sequence). The CDR3 runs to 14 residues. Deletions cut 3 bases from V and 0 bases from J, with 9 bases between. The full variable domain, completed using reference TRBV19 and TRBJ2-7, is DGGITQSPKYLFRKEGQNVTLSCEQNLNHDAMYWYRQDPGQGLRLIYYSQIVNDFQKGDIAEGYSVSREKKESFPLTVTSAQKNPTAFYLCASSIFAGSYEQYFGPGTRLTVT.

This clonotype was seen a handful of times. The chain employs TRBV27 and TRBJ1-2; 7 bases map to TRBD1. The CDR3 runs to 13 residues. V was clipped by 5 bases and J by 4 bases; unmatched bases: 4. The germline CDR1 and CDR2 sequences are MNHEY and SMNVEV (reference sequence). The DNA of the CDR3 is TGTGCCAGCAGTGCCAACAGGGGCTATGGCTACACCTTC. Its protein product is CASSANRGYGYTF.

The chain recombines TRBV3-1 with TRBJ1-5, with D possibly matching TRBD1 (5 bases). The CDR3 length is 14 residues. V dropped 3 bases and J dropped 3 bases, with 9 bases sitting between them. Germline V gene lookup returns CDR1 LGHDT and CDR2 YNNKEL (reference sequence). In nucleotides, the CDR3 is TGTGCCAGCAGCCATAGGGGTGTCAATCAGCCCCAGCATTTT. Its translation is CASSHRGVNQPQHF. The variable domain in full, completed from reference TRBV3-1 and TRBJ1-5, reads DTAVSQTPKYLVTQMGNDKSIKCEQNLGHDTMYWYKQDSKKFLKIMFSYNNKELIINETVPNRFSPKSPDKAHLNLHINSLELGDSAVYFCASSHRGVNQPQHFGDGTRLSIL.

This clonotype was seen a few times. V and J are TRBV19 and TRBJ2-5; 11 bases map to TRBD2. The CDR3 length is 14 residues. V was pared by 7 bases and J by 2 bases, with 3 bases of the junction left unmatched. The germline CDR1 and CDR2 sequences are LNHDA and SQIVND (reference sequence). The CDR3 is CASKTSGKQETQYF. CDR3 DNA sequence: TGTGCCAGTAAGACTAGCGGGAAACAAGAGACCCAGTACTTC.

This clonotype has more than one count but fewer than ten. The V call is TRBV6-1, the J call TRBJ2-1; D unresolved. The CDR3 extends over 14 amino acids. Germline CDR1 reads MNHNS; CDR2 reads SASEGT. V shed 6 bases and J shed 5 bases, with 14 bases lying between them. This chain's CDR3 is CASRVYGRDNEQFF. The CDR3 DNA sequence: TGTGCCAGCAGGGTATACGGACGGGACAATGAGCAGTTCTTC.

This clonotype was counted a few times. The V call is TRBV6-1, the J call TRBJ1-2, with D perhaps matching TRBD1 (6 bases). Per germline, CDR1 MNHNS and CDR2 SASEGT. V was trimmed by 2 bases and J by 4 bases, leaving 14 bases between them. The CDR3 is 15 amino acids. As DNA, the CDR3 is TGTGCCAGCAGTGAACAGGGGAGGCTCGGCTATGGCTACACCTTC. It encodes CASSEQGRLGYGYTF.

In the case of this clonotype: An end of the junction does not agree with germline; a read error may underlie this. The J gene is TRBJ1-2, the V gene TRBV7-9, with D unclear. CDR1 is SEHNR, CDR2 FQNEAQ, per germline (reference sequence). The length of the CDR3 is 16 residues. The CDR3 coding sequence is TGTGCCAGCAGCTCCAAGCAAATTAATGCTAATTATGGCTACACCTTC. Translation gives CASSSKQINANYGYTF.

The table lists this clonotype with a few counts. This chain uses TRBV20-1 with TRBJ1-2, with D perhaps matching TRBD1 (6 bases). The CDR3 extends over 14 amino acids. Germline values: CDR1 DFQATT, CDR2 SNEGSKA (reference sequence). Trimming cost V 1 base and J 6 bases, with 15 bases left between them. The CDR3: CSARAPGERDGYTF. CDR3 DNA sequence: TGCAGTGCTAGAGCCCCAGGGGAGAGAGATGGCTACACCTTC.

V usage is TRBV4-2 and J usage is TRBJ2-5; possibly TRBD1 or TRBD2 for D (5 bases each). Germline V lookup: CDR1 LGHNA, CDR2 YNFKEQ. This CDR3 is 17 amino acids long. Trimming took off 0 bases at V and 4 bases at J, with 18 bases between the two ends. The CDR3 sequence: CASSQEAPGLAGETQYF. CDR3 sequence (DNA): TGTGCCAGCAGCCAAGAAGCCCCGGGGCTAGCCGGAGAGACCCAGTACTTC.